This T cell receptor (beta chain) is from a study of yellow fever vaccine responses in identical twins. V was trimmed by 10 bases and J by 4 bases, leaving 20 bases between them. Germline values: CDR1 SNHLY, CDR2 FYNNEI. The CDR3 totals 15 residues. TCRdb re-called the RT-PCR reads with MiXCR, one entry per CDR3 protein. In the table there are some 23,000 distinct CDR3 sequences, about three quarters of which are singletons. Details on this clonotype: Antigen unknown.

Broader study findings: Reportedly, twins' vaccine T cell responses looked partly convergent and partly personalized.

This chain links TRBV2 with TRBJ2-1; D might be TRBD2 (5 bases). Source: T cells from blood (PBMCs), unsorted or a sorted subset (not recorded which), taken before or after yellow fever vaccination (not recorded which). The TCR was taken from a woman between 18 and 29 years old who received the yellow fever vaccine. The CDR3, as DNA: TGTGCCACCACCCGGGTGAGGGCAGTTTACAATGAGCAGTTCTTC. This translates into CATTRVRAVYNEQFF.